One sample yielded the 3 T cell receptor beta chains listed below, sequenced in a study of control samples from healthy donors and cancer patients. TCRdb's table, derived via immunoSEQ multiplex PCR, lists solely in-frame clones and lacks some. The sample consists of 150,000 or so clones, 88% of them appearing once. The sample taken for sequencing was blood. The origin of the receptors is a woman between 25 and 40 years old in good health.

The chain links TRBV5-1 to TRBJ2-5; TRBD1 aligns across 10 bases. The CDR3 loop spans 16 amino acids. J gave up 3 bases and V 0 bases, and 5 bases lay outside the gene matches. Germline V gene sequence: CDR1 SGHRS, CDR2 YFSETQ. The CDR3 sequence is CASSLGQGAREETQYF. For the CDR3, the DNA is TGCGCCAGCAGCTTGGGACAGGGGGCTCGGGAAGAGACCCAGTACTTC.

CDR3 sequence: CASSGEFGNEQFF. In DNA, the CDR3 is TGTGCCAGTAGCGGGGAGTTTGGAAATGAGCAGTTCTTC. The V and J genes are TRBV19 and TRBJ2-1, with D maybe TRBD2 (5 bases). CDR3 size: 13 residues. Germline V gene sequence: CDR1 LNHDA, CDR2 SQIVND (reference sequence). V gave up 6 bases and J gave up 7 bases, with 13 bases separating them. The full variable domain, in which reference TRBV19 and TRBJ2-1 provide the parts outside the CDR3, is DGGITQSPKYLFRKEGQNVTLSCEQNLNHDAMYWYRQDPGQGLRLIYYSQIVNDFQKGDIAEGYSVSREKKESFPLTVTSAQKNPTAFYLCASSGEFGNEQFFGPGTRLTVL.

The rearrangement joins TRBV28 to TRBJ2-7; 7 nucleotides align to TRBD2. CDR1 is MDHEN and CDR2 is SYDVKM in the germline V gene. The trim removed 2 bases at V and 2 bases at J, leaving 9 bases unmatched. This CDR3 is built from 16 residues. The CDR3 DNA reads as TGTGCCAGCAGTTTAGGGGGGACCGGGAGGACCTACGAGCAGTACTTC. This gives the protein CASSLGGTGRTYEQYF.